This TCR beta chain comes out of a study of blood T cell repertoires in COVID-19. Original handling: Amplified reference gene primers provided the basis for estimating nucleated cell counts. Data came from immunoSEQ multiplex PCR; TCRdb stores just in-frame clones and leaves some out. That table is the source of V, J and clone size, and D and trimming were worked out from the DNA. Here the sample spans a few hundred thousand clones, approximately 89% being singletons. The ends were cut back, 7 bases at V and 10 bases at J, with 17 bases in the middle. Per the germline V gene, CDR1 is LGHNA and CDR2 is YNFKEQ. The CDR3 is 13 amino acids.

Material for sequencing was peripheral blood. This chain links TRBV4-2 with TRBJ2-1; a possible D gene is TRBD1 (6 bases). The clonotype was recovered from a woman aged 60-75 years with COVID-19, enrolled during active disease. In DNA, the CDR3 is TGTGCCAGCACCCTCCTCTTGGGGGCGGAGCAGTTCTTC. It yields the protein CASTLLLGAEQFF.